This T cell receptor (beta chain) was captured by sequencing in a study of blood T cell repertoires in COVID-19. Original processing methods: By means of reference gene primer amplification, nucleated cell counts were estimated. Here immunoSEQ multiplex PCR was the method, and the copy in TCRdb shows in-frame clones only, minus some. From that table come the V and J calls and clone size; the DNA was used to work out D and trimming. Altogether roughly 260,000 clones are present, 88% being singletons, with the ten largest covering around 11%. The CDR3 spans 16 residues. V was clipped by 5 bases and J by 5 bases; unmatched bases: 15. The germline CDR1 and CDR2 sequences are MDHEN and SYDVKM.

The chain recombines TRBV28 with TRBJ2-7; 7 nucleotides match TRBD1. What was sequenced was peripheral blood. The source is a woman in her twenties or thirties with COVID-19, enrolled during active disease. The CDR3 spells CASSPWQGVAANEQYF. The CDR3 nucleotides read TGTGCCAGCAGTCCCTGGCAGGGGGTCGCTGCTAACGAGCAGTACTTC.